The source of this TCR beta chain is a study of PD-1 blockade in classical Hodgkin lymphoma. Study background: Patients were administered nivolumab (3 mg/kg intravenously) every 2 weeks.

A note on this clone: As yet, its antigen is unknown.

General study findings and limits: There remain no defined causes for the repertoire differences, which possibly reflect disease activity or prior therapy. Baseline TCR diversity was reportedly lower in newly diagnosed patients than healthy donors. Significant TCR diversity gains by C4D1 occurred in CD4+ but not CD8+ cells.

Germline trimming cut 8 bases from V and 3 bases from J; bases unmatched to any gene: 3. The CDR3 totals 12 residues. The germline V gene encodes CDR1 MNHNS and CDR2 SASEGT. All trial patients relapsed after autologous stem cell transplantation. The table came from immunoSEQ multiplex PCR; TCRdb's copy has only in-frame clones and leaves some out. The sample has 55,000 to 60,000 clones, 80% to 95% seen once. J is TRBJ1-1 and V is TRBV6-1; 7 bases are a match to TRBD1. The source of this sequence is a human donor with classical Hodgkin lymphoma. The sequenced sample was peripheral blood mononuclear cells (PBMCs), obtained before the second cycle of nivolumab. The CDR3 DNA reads as TGTGCCAGCCTCAGGGGGTACACTGAAGCTTTCTTT. Translating gives CASLRGYTEAFF.